This T cell receptor beta chain originates from a study of blood T cell repertoires in COVID-19. Study-level background: Donors in the United States, Italy and Spain gave samples during acute or convalescent COVID-19. T cells, B-cell-depleted T cells, or PBMCs provided the cDNA or gDNA that served as material.

V lost 3 bases and J lost 7, with 7 bases in between. This CDR3 is built from 13 residues. Germline values: CDR1 MNHEY, CDR2 SMNVEV (reference sequence). Repertoires were generated with immunoSEQ multiplex PCR, while TCRdb's copy carries only in-frame clones and drops some. Among roughly 140,000 clones listed, around 87% were seen once. Those enrolled, adults aged roughly 18 to 89 years, came from some 25 US areas. Each recovered donor of Cohort 3 presented with two negative PCRs, clearance, or symptom resolution. The sequence derives from a man aged 55 to 70 who had recovered from COVID-19. The rearrangement uses TRBV27 and TRBJ1-6; no clear D gene. The sample was PBMCs or T cells enriched from blood (not recorded which). CDR3 nucleotides: TGTGCCAGCAGTTTTTTCGTGAATTCACCCCTCCACTTT. This encodes CASSFFVNSPLHF.